One sample yielded the 18 T cell receptor beta chains listed below, sequenced in a study of blood T cell repertoires in COVID-19. The table came from immunoSEQ multiplex PCR; TCRdb's copy has only in-frame clones and leaves some out. In the table there are about 110,000 clones, approximately 68% of which are singletons. The sample comprised peripheral blood. Receptor source: an older woman with acute or convalescent COVID-19.

The chain employs TRBV18 and TRBJ2-3, with D possibly matching TRBD1 (5 bases). V gave up 1 base and J gave up 0 bases, with 11 bases separating them. The CDR3 extends over 16 amino acids. CDR1 and CDR2 (germline): KGHSH, LQKENI. The CDR3 here is CASSPLDSYSTDTQYF. CDR3 nucleotides: TGTGCCAGCTCACCACTTGACAGCTATAGCACAGATACGCAGTATTTT.

A few counts support this clone. One end of the junction fails to match germline, which may point to a read error. V usage is TRBV6-6 and J usage is TRBJ1-2; D is ambiguous. The CDR3 sequence is 13 residues long. From germline, CDR1 is MNHNY and CDR2 SVGAGI (reference sequence). This CDR3 reads CASSDSGRGGYTF. In DNA, the CDR3 is TGTGCCAGCAGTGACTCAGGTCGAGGAGGCTACACCTTC.

This chain uses TRBV19 with TRBJ1-5; 9 bases align to TRBD1. CDR1 and CDR2 from the germline V gene are LNHDA and SQIVND (reference sequence). The CDR3 runs to 14 residues. V lost 4 bases to trimming and J lost 6 bases; unmatched junction nucleotides: 4. The CDR3: CASSTRQGGQPQHF. The CDR3 DNA sequence: TGTGCCAGTAGTACGCGACAGGGGGGTCAGCCCCAGCATTTT.

The chain links TRBV24-1 to TRBJ2-5; 7 bases match TRBD2. This CDR3 is 14 amino acids long. The V segment lost 3 bases and the J segment 2 bases; nucleotides outside the gene matches: 2. Germline values: CDR1 KGHDR, CDR2 SFDVKD. Written as DNA, the CDR3 is TGTGCCACCAGTGATCGGGGGGAGCAAGAGACCCAGTACTTC. This codes for CATSDRGEQETQYF.

The chain recombines TRBV9 with TRBJ2-3; 13 nucleotides match TRBD2. From germline, CDR1 is SGDLS and CDR2 YYNGEE. With V trimmed by 0 bases and J by 7 bases, 11 bases remained unmatched. The CDR3 has 18 amino acids. CDR3 region: CASSVATTSGGASYTQYF. The CDR3 DNA follows: TGTGCCAGCAGCGTAGCTACAACTAGCGGGGGGGCATCTTATACGCAGTATTTT.

V usage is TRBV18 and J usage is TRBJ1-5, with D possibly being TRBD1 (5 bases). Deletions cut 5 bases from V and 6 bases from J, with 14 bases between. The CDR3 runs 14 residues. Per germline, CDR1 KGHSH and CDR2 LQKENI. CDR3 nucleotide sequence: TGTGCCAGCTCAGTCGGGAGTCAGGGTCAGCCCCAGCATTTT. The encoded protein is CASSVGSQGQPQHF.

J is TRBJ1-2 and V is TRBV28, with 7 bases that match TRBD1. Germline CDR1 is MDHEN and CDR2 is SYDVKM. With V trimmed by 5 bases and J by 4 bases, 10 bases remained unmatched. The CDR3 has 15 residues. CDR3 DNA: TGTGCCAGCAGTCAGGGCAGAGGGACAGCCTATGGCTACACCTTC. Translated: CASSQGRGTAYGYTF.

This clone was seen only once. J is TRBJ2-1 and V is TRBV5-5, with 10 bases that match TRBD2. The V gene end was trimmed by 1 base and the J gene end by 7 bases; junction bases not matched to a gene: 5. Germline lookup yields CDR1 SGHKS and CDR2 YYEKEE (reference sequence). The CDR3 extends over 15 amino acids. The CDR3 protein is CASSLTSGVLNEQFF. CDR3 nucleotides: TGTGCCAGCAGCTTGACTAGCGGGGTTCTTAATGAGCAGTTCTTC.

This chain connects TRBV25-1 to TRBJ2-4, with 8 bases that match TRBD1. V dropped 5 bases and J dropped 3; count of bases not matched to a gene: 9. Looked up from germline, CDR1 is MGHDK and CDR2 is SYGVNS. This CDR3 region has 16 residues. CDR3 in amino acids: CASSQSGQGHKNIQYF. DNA of the CDR3: TGTGCCAGCAGTCAATCTGGACAGGGCCACAAAAACATTCAGTACTTC.

This chain joins TRBV24-1 and TRBJ2-5; D might be TRBD1 (6 bases). The V end was cut by 4 bases, the J end by 6 bases, with 17 bases between. The CDR3 extends over 15 amino acids. Germline V gene data show CDR1 as KGHDR and CDR2 as SFDVKD. The CDR3 DNA sequence: TGTGCCACCAGTGAACAGACAGGAGCTATGAAGACCCAGTACTTC. Its protein is CATSEQTGAMKTQYF.

The genes are TRBV12-3 or TRBV12-4 and TRBJ2-2; D perhaps matches TRBD1 (5 bases). The CDR3 totals 12 residues. Trimming pared 6 bases from V and 5 bases from J, leaving 7 bases between. The CDR3 is CASSRQTGELFF. For the CDR3, the DNA is TGTGCCAGCAGCCGACAGACCGGGGAGCTGTTTTTT.

The CDR3 DNA reads as TGTGCCAGCAGTCGGGGGAATCAGCCCCAGCATTTT. It encodes CASSRGNQPQHF. The V call is TRBV6-2 or TRBV6-3, the J call TRBJ1-5, with a weak D call TRBD1 (5 bases). This CDR3 contains 12 residues. V dropped 5 bases and J dropped 4 bases, with 6 bases sitting between them. Germline V CDR1 and CDR2: MNHEY, SVGEGT.

This clone was observed once. The chain uses TRBV3-1 (or the pseudogene TRBV3-2) and TRBJ1-1; D might be TRBD1 (5 bases). The germline gives CDR1 LGHDT, CDR2 YNNKEL (reference sequence). The V gene lost 4 bases and the J gene lost 7 bases, with 13 bases spanning the gap. The CDR3 is 13 residues long. The CDR3 here is CASSRKTVNEAFF. In DNA form, the CDR3 reads TGTGCCAGCAGCCGAAAGACAGTGAATGAAGCTTTCTTT.

In DNA, the CDR3 is TGTGCCAGCAGTTACAGCAGGGGCGGGAGTTACTACGAGCAGTACTTC. This sequence encodes CASSYSRGGSYYEQYF. The rearrangement joins TRBV6-5 to TRBJ2-7; maybe TRBD2 (7 bases). The CDR3 loop spans 16 amino acids. Trimming pared 2 bases from V and 3 bases from J, leaving 17 bases between. Germline values: CDR1 MNHEY, CDR2 SVGAGI.

This clone was recorded a few times. The V and J genes are TRBV24-1 and TRBJ1-2; 8 nucleotides match TRBD1. The germline V gene encodes CDR1 KGHDR and CDR2 SFDVKD. V dropped 4 bases and J dropped 8; count of bases not matched to a gene: 8. The CDR3 spans 14 residues. The chain's CDR3 is CATSDPQGARGYTF. Here the CDR3 DNA reads TGTGCCACCAGTGACCCGCAGGGGGCGCGAGGCTACACCTTC.

This clone was seen only once. The CDR3 DNA reads as TGTGCCAGCAGTGGCCTAAACGAGCAGTACTTC. This encodes CASSGLNEQYF. The chain combines TRBV2 with TRBJ2-7; D call uncertain. The ends were cut back, 4 bases at V and 5 bases at J, with 6 bases in the middle. CDR3 size: 11 residues. The V gene's germline CDR1 is SNHLY and CDR2 FYNNEI.

V gene TRBV5-1 combines with J gene TRBJ2-6; D might be TRBD1 (5 bases). The CDR3 loop spans 16 amino acids. Germline loops: CDR1 SGHRS, CDR2 YFSETQ. Trimming took 1 base from V and 0 from J, leaving 8 bases between them. CDR3: CASSLRQPSGANVLTF. In DNA, the CDR3 is TGCGCCAGCAGCTTGAGACAGCCCTCTGGGGCCAACGTCCTGACTTTC.

The CDR3 DNA reads TGTGCCAGCAGTCAGGGACTAGCGGAGACCCAGTACTTC. This encodes CASSQGLAETQYF. This chain joins TRBV7-2 and TRBJ2-5, with TRBD2 matching over 10 bases. CDR3 length: 13 residues. Per the germline V gene, CDR1 is SGHTA and CDR2 is FQGNSA. V gave up 6 bases and J gave up 5 bases; unmatched junction bases: 3.